One T cell receptor beta chain is described in this entry. What it binds is unknown. The record originates from a study of graft-versus-host responses after intestinal transplantation. The CDR3 sequence is 13 residues long. Trimming at V came to 7 bases and at J to 3 bases, leaving 5 bases not matched to a gene. Germline V gene lookup returns CDR1 LNHDA and CDR2 SQIVND (reference sequence). Here immunoSEQ multiplex PCR was the method, and the copy in TCRdb shows in-frame clones only, minus some. Here the sample spans more than 70,000 clones, about 90% being singletons. This material consisted of unstimulated CD8+ T cells sorted from spleen or lymph node cells, taken before transplant. The TCR was taken from a human donor who was the organ donor for an intestinal transplant. The chain employs TRBV19 and TRBJ2-7; 8 nucleotides agree with TRBD1. The CDR3 coding sequence is TGTGCCAGTACCCCAGGGGGCCTCTACGAGCAGTACTTC. Translating gives CASTPGGLYEQYF.